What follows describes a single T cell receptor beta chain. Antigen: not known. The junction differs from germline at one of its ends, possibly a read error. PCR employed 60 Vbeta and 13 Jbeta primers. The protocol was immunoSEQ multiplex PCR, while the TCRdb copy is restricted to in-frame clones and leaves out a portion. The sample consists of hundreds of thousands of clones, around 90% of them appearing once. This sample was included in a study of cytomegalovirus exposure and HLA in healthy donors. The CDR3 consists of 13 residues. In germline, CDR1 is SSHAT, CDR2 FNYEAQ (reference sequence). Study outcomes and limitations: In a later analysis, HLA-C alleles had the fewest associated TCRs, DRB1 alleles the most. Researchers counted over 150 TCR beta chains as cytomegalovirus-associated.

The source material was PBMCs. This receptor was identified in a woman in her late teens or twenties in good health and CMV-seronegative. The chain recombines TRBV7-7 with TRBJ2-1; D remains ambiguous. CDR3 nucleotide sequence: TGTGCTAGCAGCCCAGTTGGGCCAGGAGAGCAGTTCTTC. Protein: CASSPVGPGEQFF.